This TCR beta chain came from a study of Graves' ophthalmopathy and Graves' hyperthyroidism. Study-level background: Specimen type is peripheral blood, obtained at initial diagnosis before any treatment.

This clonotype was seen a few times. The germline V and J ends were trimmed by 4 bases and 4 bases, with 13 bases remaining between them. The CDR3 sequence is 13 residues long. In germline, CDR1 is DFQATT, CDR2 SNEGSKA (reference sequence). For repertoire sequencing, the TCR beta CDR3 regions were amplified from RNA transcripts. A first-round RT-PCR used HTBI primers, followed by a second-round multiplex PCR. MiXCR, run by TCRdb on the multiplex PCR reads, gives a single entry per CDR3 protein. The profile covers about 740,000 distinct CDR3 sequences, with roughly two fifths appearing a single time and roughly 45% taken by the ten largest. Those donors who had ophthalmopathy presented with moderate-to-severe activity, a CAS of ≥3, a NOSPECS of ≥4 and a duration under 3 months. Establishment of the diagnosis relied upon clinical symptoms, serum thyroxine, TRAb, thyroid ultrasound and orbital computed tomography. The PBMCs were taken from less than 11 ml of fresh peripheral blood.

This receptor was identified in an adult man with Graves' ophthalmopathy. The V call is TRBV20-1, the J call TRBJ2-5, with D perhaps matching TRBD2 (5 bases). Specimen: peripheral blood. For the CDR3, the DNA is TGCAGTGCTACCTTCCCGGCGGGAGAGACCCAGTACTTC. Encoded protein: CSATFPAGETQYF.